Presented here are 8 T cell receptor beta chains from one specimen sequenced in a study of shared clonotypes between healthy human individuals. Using immunoSEQ multiplex PCR, the repertoire was profiled, and TCRdb retains in-frame clones only, with some absent. The table includes millions of clones, roughly 95% detected once. Naive CD8 cells comprised CD45RO-negative, CCR7-positively selected cells, excluding terminally differentiated effector memory CD45RA+ cells. Source material: naive CD8+ T cells sorted from blood. Every receptor here comes from a man in his late teens or twenties in good health.

The chain employs TRBV9 and TRBJ2-1; 7 nucleotides agree with TRBD1. This CDR3 has 17 residues. The germline V gene has CDR1 SGDLS and CDR2 YYNGEE. J lost 5 bases, V lost 2 bases, and 13 bases had no gene match. The CDR3 spells CASSVSLGKGANNEQFF. The DNA of the CDR3 is TGTGCCAGCAGCGTTTCCCTGGGGAAGGGGGCAAACAATGAGCAGTTCTTC.

Here the CDR3 reads CASSPHPSSSYEQYF. CDR3 bases: TGTGCCAGCAGTCCGCACCCTAGTAGCTCCTACGAGCAGTACTTC. The V and J genes are TRBV6-5 and TRBJ2-7; D unresolved. Germline-derived CDR1 and CDR2 are MNHEY and SVGAGI. The germline V and J ends were trimmed by 5 bases and 0 bases, with 14 bases remaining between them. The CDR3 consists of 15 residues.

J is TRBJ1-4 and V is TRBV7-2; weak D call: TRBD1 (5 bases). Germline V CDR1 and CDR2: SGHTA, FQGNSA. The CDR3 sequence is 16 residues long. Trimming shortened V by 4 bases and J by 4 bases, and 16 bases separated the two germline ends. The CDR3 DNA reads TGTGCCAGCAGCTCCGAACCGGGACTGTTTAATGAAAAACTGTTTTTT. It specifies CASSSEPGLFNEKLFF.

This chain joins TRBV6-5 and TRBJ2-2; the D is unclear. The CDR3 runs to 13 residues. Per germline, CDR1 MNHEY and CDR2 SVGAGI. The V end was cut by 4 bases, the J end by 2 bases, with 5 bases between. CDR3 coding DNA: TGTGCCAGCAGTTTCGCAAACACCGGGGAGCTGTTTTTT. Translated, it gives CASSFANTGELFF.

The rearrangement uses TRBV5-1 and TRBJ1-2; TRBD1 is a possible D gene (6 bases). CDR3 length equals 13 residues. The germline CDR1 and CDR2 sequences are SGHRS and YFSETQ. Trimming removed 4 bases at V and 4 bases at J, with 11 bases between. The chain's CDR3 is CASSSSTGYGYTF. The CDR3 region has the DNA TGCGCCAGCAGCAGTTCGACAGGCTATGGCTACACCTTC.

This clone was counted at least ten times. V and J are TRBV29-1 and TRBJ2-5; weak D call: TRBD1 (6 bases). The V and J ends lost 5 bases and 5 bases respectively, with 15 bases between them. CDR1 and CDR2 (germline): SQVTM, ANQGSEA. CDR3 length: 13 amino acids. The CDR3 protein is CSVHLTGLETQYF. CDR3 coding DNA: TGCAGCGTTCATCTAACAGGGTTGGAGACCCAGTACTTC.

The chain recombines TRBV30 with TRBJ2-1; 7 nucleotides line up with TRBD1. This CDR3 contains 12 residues. CDR1 GTSNPN and CDR2 SVGIG come from the germline V gene (reference sequence). The V and J ends lost 5 bases and 4 bases, in that order; junction bases with no gene match: 2. The CDR3 nucleotides read TGTGCCTGGGGGACAGCTTACAATGAGCAGTTCTTC. Translated, it gives CAWGTAYNEQFF. The whole variable domain, filled in from reference TRBV30 and TRBJ2-1, reads SQTIHQWPATLVQPVGSPLSLECTVEGTSNPNLYWYRQAAGRGLQLLFYSVGIGQISSEVPQNLSASRPQDRQFILSSKKLLLSDSGFYLCAWGTAYNEQFFGPGTRLTVL.

The J gene is TRBJ2-2, the V gene TRBV19; TRBD1 aligns across 9 bases. Germline CDR1 and CDR2: LNHDA and SQIVND (reference sequence). The ends lost 5 bases at V and 4 bases at J; junction bases unmatched: 17. The CDR3 is made up of 19 amino acids. CDR3 region: CASSDRDRDVTPGTGELFF. CDR3 DNA: TGTGCCAGTAGTGATCGGGACAGGGATGTCACCCCTGGCACCGGGGAGCTGTTTTTT.